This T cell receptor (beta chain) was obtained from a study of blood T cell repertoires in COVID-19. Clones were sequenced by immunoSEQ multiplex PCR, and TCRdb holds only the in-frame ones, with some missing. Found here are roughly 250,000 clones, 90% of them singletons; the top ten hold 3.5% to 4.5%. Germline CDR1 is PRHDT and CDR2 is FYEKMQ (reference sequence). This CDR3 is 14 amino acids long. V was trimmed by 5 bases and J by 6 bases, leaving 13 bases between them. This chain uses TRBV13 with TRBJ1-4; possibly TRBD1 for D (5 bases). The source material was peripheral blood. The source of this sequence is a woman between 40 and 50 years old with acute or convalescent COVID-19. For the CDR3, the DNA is TGTGCCAGCAGCCGGTCGGGACTTGATGAAAAACTGTTTTTT. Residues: CASSRSGLDEKLFF.